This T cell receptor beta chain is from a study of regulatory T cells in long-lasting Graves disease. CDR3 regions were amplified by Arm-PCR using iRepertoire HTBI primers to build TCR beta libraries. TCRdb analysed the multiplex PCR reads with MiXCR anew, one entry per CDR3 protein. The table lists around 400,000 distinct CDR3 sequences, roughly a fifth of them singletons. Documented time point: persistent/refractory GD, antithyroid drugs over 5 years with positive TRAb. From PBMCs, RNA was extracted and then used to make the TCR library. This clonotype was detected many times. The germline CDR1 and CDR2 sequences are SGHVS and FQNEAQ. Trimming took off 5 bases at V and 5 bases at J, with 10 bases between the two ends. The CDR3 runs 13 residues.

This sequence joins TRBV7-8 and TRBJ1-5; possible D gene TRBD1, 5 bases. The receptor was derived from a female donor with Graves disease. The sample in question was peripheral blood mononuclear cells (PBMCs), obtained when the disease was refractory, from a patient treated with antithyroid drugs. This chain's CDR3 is CASSTDSYQPQHF. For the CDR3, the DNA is TGTGCCAGCAGCACTGACAGTTATCAGCCCCAGCATTTT.